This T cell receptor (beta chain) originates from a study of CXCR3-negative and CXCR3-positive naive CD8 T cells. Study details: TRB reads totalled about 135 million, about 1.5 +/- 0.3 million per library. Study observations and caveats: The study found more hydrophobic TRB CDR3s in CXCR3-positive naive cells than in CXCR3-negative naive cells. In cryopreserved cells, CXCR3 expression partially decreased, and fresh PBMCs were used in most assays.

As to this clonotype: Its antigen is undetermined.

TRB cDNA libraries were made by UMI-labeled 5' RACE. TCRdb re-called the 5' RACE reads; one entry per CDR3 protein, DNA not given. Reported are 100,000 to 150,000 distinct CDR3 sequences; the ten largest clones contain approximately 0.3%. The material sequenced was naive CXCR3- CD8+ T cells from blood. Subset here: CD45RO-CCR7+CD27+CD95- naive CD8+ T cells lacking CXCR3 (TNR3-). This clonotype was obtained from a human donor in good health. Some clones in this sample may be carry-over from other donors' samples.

CDR3 sequence reads: CSVATGPTEAFF. The chain employs TRBV29-1 and TRBJ1-1; TCRdb picks TRBD1, but there is no DNA to check that call. CDR1 and CDR2 from the germline V gene are SQVTM and ANQGSEA. CDR3 length equals 12 residues.